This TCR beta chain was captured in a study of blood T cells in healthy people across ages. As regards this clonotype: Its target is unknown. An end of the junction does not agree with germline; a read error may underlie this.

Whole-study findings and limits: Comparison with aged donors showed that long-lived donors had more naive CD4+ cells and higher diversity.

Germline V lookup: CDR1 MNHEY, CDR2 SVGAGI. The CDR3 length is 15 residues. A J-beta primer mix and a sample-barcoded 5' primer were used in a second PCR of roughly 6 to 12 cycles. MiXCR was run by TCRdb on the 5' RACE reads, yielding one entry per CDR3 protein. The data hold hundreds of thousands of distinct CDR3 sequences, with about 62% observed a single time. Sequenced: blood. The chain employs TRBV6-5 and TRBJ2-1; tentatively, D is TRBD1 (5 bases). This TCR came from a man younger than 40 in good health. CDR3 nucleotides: TGTGTCAGCAGTTATGGCAGGGCAGAGGTAAATGAGCAGTTCTTC. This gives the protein CVSSYGRAEVNEQFF.